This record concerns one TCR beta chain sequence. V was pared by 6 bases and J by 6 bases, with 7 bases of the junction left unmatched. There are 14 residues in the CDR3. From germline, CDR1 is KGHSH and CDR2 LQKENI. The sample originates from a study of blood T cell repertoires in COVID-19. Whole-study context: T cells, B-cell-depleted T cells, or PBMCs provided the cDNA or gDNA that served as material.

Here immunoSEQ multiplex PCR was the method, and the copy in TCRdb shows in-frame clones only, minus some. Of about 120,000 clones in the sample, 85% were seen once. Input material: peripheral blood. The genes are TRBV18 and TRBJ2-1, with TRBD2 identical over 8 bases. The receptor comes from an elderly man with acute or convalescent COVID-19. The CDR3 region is CASSYAGTSNEQFF. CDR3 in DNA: TGTGCCAGCTCGTACGCCGGGACTAGCAATGAGCAGTTCTTC.